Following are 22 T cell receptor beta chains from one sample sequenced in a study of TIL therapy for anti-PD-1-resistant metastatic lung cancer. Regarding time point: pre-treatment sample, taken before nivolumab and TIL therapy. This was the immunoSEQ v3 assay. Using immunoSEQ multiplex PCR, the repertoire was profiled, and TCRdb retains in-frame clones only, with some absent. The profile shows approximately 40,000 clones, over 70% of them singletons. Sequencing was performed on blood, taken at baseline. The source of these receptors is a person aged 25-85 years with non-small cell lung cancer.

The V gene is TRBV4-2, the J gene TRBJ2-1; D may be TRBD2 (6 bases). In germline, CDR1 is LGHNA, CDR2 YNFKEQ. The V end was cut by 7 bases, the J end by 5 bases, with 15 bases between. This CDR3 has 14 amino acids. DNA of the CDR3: TGTGCCAGCACCGAATTAGGACTAAACAATGAGCAGTTCTTC. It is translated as CASTELGLNNEQFF.

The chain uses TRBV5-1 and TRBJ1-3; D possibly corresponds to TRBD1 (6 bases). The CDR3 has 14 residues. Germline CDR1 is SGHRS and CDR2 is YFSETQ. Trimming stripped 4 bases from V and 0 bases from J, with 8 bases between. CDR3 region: CASSPGDSGNTIYF. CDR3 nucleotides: TGCGCCAGCAGCCCAGGGGACTCTGGAAACACCATATATTTT.

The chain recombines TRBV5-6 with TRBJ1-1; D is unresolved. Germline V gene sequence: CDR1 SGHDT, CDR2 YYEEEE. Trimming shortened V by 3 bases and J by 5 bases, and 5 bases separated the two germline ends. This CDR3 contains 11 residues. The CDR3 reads CASSYRTEAFF. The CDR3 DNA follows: TGTGCCAGCAGCTACCGGACTGAAGCTTTCTTT.

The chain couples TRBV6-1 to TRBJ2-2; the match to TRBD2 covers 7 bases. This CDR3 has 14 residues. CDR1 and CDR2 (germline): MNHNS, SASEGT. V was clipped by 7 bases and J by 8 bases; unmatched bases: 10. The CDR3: CASTGLSTSGELFF. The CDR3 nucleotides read TGTGCCAGCACGGGACTATCCACTTCTGGGGAGCTGTTTTTT.

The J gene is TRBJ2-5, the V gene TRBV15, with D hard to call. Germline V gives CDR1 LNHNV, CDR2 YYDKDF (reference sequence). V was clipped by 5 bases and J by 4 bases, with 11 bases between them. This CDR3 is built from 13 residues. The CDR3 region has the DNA TGTGCCACCAGCGCCCGCATGGGAGAGACCCAGTACTTC. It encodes CATSARMGETQYF.

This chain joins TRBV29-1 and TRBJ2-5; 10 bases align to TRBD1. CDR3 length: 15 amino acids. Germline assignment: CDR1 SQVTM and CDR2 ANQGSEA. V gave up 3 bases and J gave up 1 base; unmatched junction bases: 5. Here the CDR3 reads CSVEGGQGLQETQYF. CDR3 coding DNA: TGCAGCGTTGAGGGGGGACAGGGGCTCCAAGAGACCCAGTACTTC.

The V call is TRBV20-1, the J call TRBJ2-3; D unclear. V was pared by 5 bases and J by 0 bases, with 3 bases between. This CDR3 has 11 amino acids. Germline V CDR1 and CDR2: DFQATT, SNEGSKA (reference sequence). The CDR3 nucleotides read TGCAGTGCTCGGAGCACAGATACGCAGTATTTT. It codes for CSARSTDTQYF.

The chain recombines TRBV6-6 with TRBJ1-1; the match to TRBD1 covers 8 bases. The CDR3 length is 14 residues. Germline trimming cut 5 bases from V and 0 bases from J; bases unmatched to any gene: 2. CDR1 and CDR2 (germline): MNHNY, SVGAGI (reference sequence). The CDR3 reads CASSGTGMNTEAFF. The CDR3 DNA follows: TGTGCCAGCAGTGGGACAGGAATGAACACTGAAGCTTTCTTT.

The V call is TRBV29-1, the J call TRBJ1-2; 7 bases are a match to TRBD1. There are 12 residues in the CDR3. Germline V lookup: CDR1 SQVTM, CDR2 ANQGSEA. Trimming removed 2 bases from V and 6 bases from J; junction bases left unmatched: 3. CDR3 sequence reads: CSVESTGNGYTF. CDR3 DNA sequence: TGCAGCGTTGAATCGACAGGGAATGGCTACACCTTC.

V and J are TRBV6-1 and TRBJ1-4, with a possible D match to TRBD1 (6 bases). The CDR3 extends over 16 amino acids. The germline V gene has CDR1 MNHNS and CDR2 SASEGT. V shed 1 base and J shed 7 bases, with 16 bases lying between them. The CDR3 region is CASSEELGRGGEKLFF. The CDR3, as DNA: TGTGCCAGCAGTGAAGAGTTAGGCAGGGGAGGTGAAAAACTGTTTTTT.

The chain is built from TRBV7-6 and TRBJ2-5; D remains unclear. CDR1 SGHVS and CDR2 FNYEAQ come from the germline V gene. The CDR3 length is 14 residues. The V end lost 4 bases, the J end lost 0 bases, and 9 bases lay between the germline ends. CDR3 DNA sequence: TGTGCCAGCAGCTCTAGGCTTAACCAAGAGACCCAGTACTTC. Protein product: CASSSRLNQETQYF.

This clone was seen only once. CDR3 in DNA: TGTGCCAGCTCACCACCGCGACAGGCGGTTGATCTAGCCAAAAACATTCAGTACTTC. Its translation is CASSPPRQAVDLAKNIQYF. This sequence joins TRBV18 and TRBJ2-4; possible D gene TRBD1, 6 bases. The CDR3 extends over 19 amino acids. With 0 bases removed from V and 0 bases from J, the gap between germline ends came to 18 bases. CDR1 is KGHSH and CDR2 is LQKENI in the germline V gene.

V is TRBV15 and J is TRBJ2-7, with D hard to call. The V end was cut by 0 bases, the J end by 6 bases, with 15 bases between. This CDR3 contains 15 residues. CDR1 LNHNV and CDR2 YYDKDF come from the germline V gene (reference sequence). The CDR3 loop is CATSRDKMTSFEQYF. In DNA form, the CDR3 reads TGTGCCACCAGCAGAGATAAGATGACAAGCTTCGAGCAGTACTTC.

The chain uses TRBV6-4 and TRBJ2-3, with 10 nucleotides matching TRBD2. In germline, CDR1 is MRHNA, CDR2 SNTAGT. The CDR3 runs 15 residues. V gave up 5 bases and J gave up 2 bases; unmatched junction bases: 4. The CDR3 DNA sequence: TGTGCCAGCAGTTATAGCGGGGGGAACACAGATACGCAGTATTTT. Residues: CASSYSGGNTDTQYF.

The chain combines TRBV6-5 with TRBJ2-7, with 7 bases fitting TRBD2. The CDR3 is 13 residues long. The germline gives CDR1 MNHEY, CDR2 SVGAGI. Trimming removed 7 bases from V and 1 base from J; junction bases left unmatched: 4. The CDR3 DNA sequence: TGTGCCAGCATCGGCGGGAGTTCCTACGAGCAGTACTTC. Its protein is CASIGGSSYEQYF.

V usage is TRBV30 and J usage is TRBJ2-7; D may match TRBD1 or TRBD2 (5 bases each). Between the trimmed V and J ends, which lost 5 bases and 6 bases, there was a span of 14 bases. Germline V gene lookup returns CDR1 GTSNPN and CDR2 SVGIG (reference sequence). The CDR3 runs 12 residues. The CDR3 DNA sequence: TGTGCCTGGCTTTCTGGGACGGCCGAGCAGTACTTC. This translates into CAWLSGTAEQYF.

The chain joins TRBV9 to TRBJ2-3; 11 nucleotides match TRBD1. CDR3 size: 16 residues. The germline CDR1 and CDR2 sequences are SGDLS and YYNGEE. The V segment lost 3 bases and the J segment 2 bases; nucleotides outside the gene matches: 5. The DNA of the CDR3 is TGTGCCAGCAGCGCAACGGGACAGGGGGACACAGATACGCAGTATTTT. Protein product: CASSATGQGDTDTQYF.

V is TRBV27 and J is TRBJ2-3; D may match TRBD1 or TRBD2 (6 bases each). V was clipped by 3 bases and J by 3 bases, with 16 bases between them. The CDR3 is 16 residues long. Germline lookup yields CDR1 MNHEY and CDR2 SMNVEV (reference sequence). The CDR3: CASSLMRGAGTDTQYF. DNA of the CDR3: TGTGCCAGCAGTTTGATGAGGGGGGCCGGGACAGATACGCAGTATTTT.

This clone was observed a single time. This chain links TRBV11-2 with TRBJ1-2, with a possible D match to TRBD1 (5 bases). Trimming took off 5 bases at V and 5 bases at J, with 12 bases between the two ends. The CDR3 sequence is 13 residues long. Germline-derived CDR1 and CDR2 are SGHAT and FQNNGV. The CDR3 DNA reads TGTGCCAGCAGCCCGGGACCCGAATATGGCTACACCTTC. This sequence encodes CASSPGPEYGYTF.

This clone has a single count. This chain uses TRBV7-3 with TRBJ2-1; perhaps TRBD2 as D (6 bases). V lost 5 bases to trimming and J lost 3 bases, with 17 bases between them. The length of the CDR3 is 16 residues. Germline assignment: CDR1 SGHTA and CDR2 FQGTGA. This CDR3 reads CASSPRSGTGYNEQFF. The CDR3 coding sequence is TGTGCCAGCAGCCCCAGGTCCGGGACTGGCTACAATGAGCAGTTCTTC.

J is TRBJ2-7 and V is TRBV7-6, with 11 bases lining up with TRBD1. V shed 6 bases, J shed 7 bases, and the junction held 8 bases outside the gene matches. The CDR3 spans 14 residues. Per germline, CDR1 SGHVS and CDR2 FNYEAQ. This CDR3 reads CASSNGQGAGEQYF. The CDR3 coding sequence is TGTGCCAGCAGTAACGGACAGGGGGCGGGGGAGCAGTACTTC.

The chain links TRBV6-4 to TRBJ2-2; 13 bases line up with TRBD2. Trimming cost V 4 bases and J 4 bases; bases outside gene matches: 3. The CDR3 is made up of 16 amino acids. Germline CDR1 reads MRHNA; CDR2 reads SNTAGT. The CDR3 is CASSGTSGSSTGELFF. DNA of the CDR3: TGTGCCAGCAGTGGGACTAGCGGGAGCAGCACCGGGGAGCTGTTTTTT.